This T cell receptor beta chain derives from a study of metastatic and nonmetastatic thyroid tumors. Across the study: Thyroid patients, malignant and benign, had repertoires compared across blood and tumor or nodule tissue. Findings and caveats of the study: It was reportedly found that TCR beta diversity was significantly higher in malignant thyroid tumors than in benign nodules, a difference seen in both blood and tumor samples.

TCRdb re-called the PCR reads through MiXCR. In the table there are 20,000 to 25,000 clones, about a sixth of which are singletons. The CDR3 is 13 residues long. Trimming shortened V by 3 bases and J by 3 bases, and 9 bases separated the two germline ends. Germline CDR1 SGHTA, CDR2 FQGTGA. Ten or more counts support this clone. The target antigen is unknown. The entire patient cohort was treatment-naive prior to thyroid surgery. This rearrangement joins TRBV7-3 to TRBJ2-7; either TRBD1 or TRBD2 may fit D (5 bases each). This TCR derives from a female donor with papillary thyroid cancer or a benign thyroid nodule (not recorded which). Some clones in this sample may be carry-over from other donors' samples. Sequences were obtained from tumor tissue. The CDR3 DNA is TGTGCCAGCAGCTTTCGGGACGGCTACGAGCAGTACTTC. This sequence encodes CASSFRDGYEQYF.